These 18 T cell receptor beta chains were sequenced from one sample in a study of cytotoxic CD8 clonotypes in ibrutinib-treated CLL. Here immunoSEQ multiplex PCR was the method, and the copy in TCRdb shows in-frame clones only, minus some. The sample shows around 160,000 clones, around nine tenths of them seen only once. This material consisted of PBMCs, taken at disease progression, from a patient treated with ibrutinib. The receptors come from a human donor with chronic lymphocytic leukemia.

The CDR3 loop reads CASSVAGGHTDTQYF. The DNA for the CDR3 is TGTGCCAGCAGCGTAGCTGGCGGGCACACAGATACGCAGTATTTT. The chain joins TRBV9 to TRBJ2-3; tentatively, D is TRBD2 (5 bases). CDR3 length: 15 residues. The V gene lost 0 bases and the J gene lost 2 bases, with 10 bases spanning the gap. Per germline, CDR1 SGDLS and CDR2 YYNGEE. The variable domain in full, with the rest retrieved from reference TRBV9 and TRBJ2-3, is DSGVTQTPKHLITATGQRVTLRCSPRSGDLSVYWYQQSLDQGLQFLIQYYNGEERAKGNILERFSAQQFPDLHSELNLSSLELGDSALYFCASSVAGGHTDTQYFGPGTRLTVL.

The chain employs TRBV6-5 and TRBJ2-2; the D gene is possibly TRBD1 (5 bases). Per germline, CDR1 MNHEY and CDR2 SVGAGI. This CDR3 spans 15 amino acids. V lost 6 bases and J 1 base, leaving 12 bases between the germline ends. CDR3 coding DNA: TGTGCCAGCAGCAAGATCGACAGGAACACCGGGGAGCTGTTTTTT. Amino acids: CASSKIDRNTGELFF.

V and J are TRBV5-1 and TRBJ2-7, with 7 bases identical to TRBD1. CDR1 is SGHRS and CDR2 is YFSETQ in the germline V gene. V shed 4 bases, J shed 0 bases, and the junction held 4 bases outside the gene matches. The CDR3 is 14 residues long. CDR3 bases: TGCGCCAGCAGCGGGACAGTAAACTCCTACGAGCAGTACTTC. Translation gives CASSGTVNSYEQYF.

The CDR3 spells CASSDTGLNTEAFF. The CDR3, as DNA: TGTGCCAGCAGTGACACAGGGTTGAACACTGAAGCTTTCTTT. The chain has TRBV6-6 and TRBJ1-1; D might be TRBD1 (6 bases). CDR3 length: 14 residues. V was clipped by 5 bases and J by 0 bases, with 10 bases between them. Germline V CDR1 and CDR2: MNHNY, SVGAGI (reference sequence).

This sequence joins TRBV27 and TRBJ1-1; no firm D call. V lost 3 bases and J lost 5, with 13 bases in between. There are 14 residues in the CDR3. The germline gives CDR1 MNHEY, CDR2 SMNVEV (reference sequence). CDR3 sequence reads: CASSFGGRWTEAFF. The CDR3 coding sequence is TGTGCCAGCAGTTTTGGAGGGAGGTGGACTGAAGCTTTCTTT.

Turning to this clone: The sample carries other DNA sequences with the same CDR3. The chain joins TRBV28 to TRBJ2-3; TRBD2 matches 8 bases. The germline V gene encodes CDR1 MDHEN and CDR2 SYDVKM. The CDR3 spans 15 residues. V was pared by 2 bases and J by 0 bases, with 1 base of the junction left unmatched. The CDR3 nucleotides read TGTGCCAGCAGTTTACCTAGCGGGAGCACAGATACGCAGTATTTT. It specifies CASSLPSGSTDTQYF.

V gene TRBV30 combines with J gene TRBJ1-2; D unresolved. Trimming took 0 bases from V and 8 from J, leaving 13 bases between them. Germline V lookup: CDR1 GTSNPN, CDR2 SVGIG (reference sequence). The CDR3 is 13 amino acids. The CDR3 coding sequence is TGTGCCTGGAGTGTGGGCAGTTATGGGGGCTACACCTTC. Translated, it gives CAWSVGSYGGYTF.

J is TRBJ2-2 and V is TRBV5-1; the match to TRBD2 covers 7 bases. This CDR3 is built from 16 residues. The germline CDR1 and CDR2 sequences are SGHRS and YFSETQ. Unmatched junction bases numbered 2, after V lost 0 bases and J lost 0 bases. The CDR3: CASSLGSGTNTGELFF. Here the CDR3 DNA reads TGCGCCAGCAGCTTGGGAAGCGGGACGAACACCGGGGAGCTGTTTTTT. The entire variable domain, with the rest obtained from reference TRBV5-1 and TRBJ2-2, is as follows: KAGVTQTPRYLIKTRGQQVTLSCSPISGHRSVSWYQQTPGQGLQFLFEYFSETQRNKGNFPGRFSGRQFSNSRSEMNVSTLELGDSALYLCASSLGSGTNTGELFFGEGSRLTVL.

This clone was recorded once. This chain uses TRBV4-1 with TRBJ2-3, with 12 bases identical to TRBD2. Germline CDR1 and CDR2: MGHRA and YSYEKL. The CDR3 loop spans 20 amino acids. The ends lost 6 bases at V and 2 bases at J; junction bases unmatched: 18. The CDR3, as DNA: TGCGCCAGCAGTCTGGGGTCACAGCCGGGACTAGCGGGTAACACAGATACGCAGTATTTT. It is translated as CASSLGSQPGLAGNTDTQYF.

The V call is TRBV7-2, the J call TRBJ1-5; D may be TRBD1 (6 bases). Germline assignment: CDR1 SGHTA and CDR2 FQGNSA. CDR3 length: 14 residues. V shed 6 bases and J shed 0 bases, with 9 bases lying between them. The CDR3 DNA reads TGTGCCAGCAGTGTGGACAGTAGCAATCAGCCCCAGCATTTT. It encodes CASSVDSSNQPQHF.

The chain carries TRBV6-1 and TRBJ2-2; D remains ambiguous. Trimming stripped 7 bases from V and 6 bases from J, with 12 bases between. Per germline, CDR1 MNHNS and CDR2 SASEGT. This CDR3 region has 13 residues. CDR3 sequence (DNA): TGTGCCAGCACCAGGATCGGGTCCGGGGAGCTGTTTTTT. Amino acid sequence: CASTRIGSGELFF.

This chain uses TRBV7-2 with TRBJ2-1; D is undetermined. The germline V gene encodes CDR1 SGHTA and CDR2 FQGNSA. This CDR3 region has 17 residues. Trimming left V 6 bases short and J 4 bases short, with 22 bases between. The CDR3: CASSRMGSPLGYNEQFF. Here the CDR3 DNA reads TGTGCCAGCAGTCGAATGGGCAGCCCCTTGGGGTACAATGAGCAGTTCTTC.

This clone was seen just once. The chain has TRBV29-1 and TRBJ2-3, with TRBD1 matching 10 bases. The J segment lost 4 bases and the V segment lost 6 bases, leaving 10 bases of the junction unmatched. This CDR3 has 15 residues. Germline CDR1 SQVTM, CDR2 ANQGSEA. The CDR3 region has the DNA TGCAGCGTCTCACCCGACAGGGGGCGGGCAGATACGCAGTATTTT. Translated: CSVSPDRGRADTQYF.

The chain has TRBV6-6 and TRBJ1-2; 11 nucleotides align to TRBD1. CDR1 is MNHNY, CDR2 SVGAGI, per germline (reference sequence). The J segment lost 5 bases and the V segment lost 6 bases, leaving 2 bases of the junction unmatched. This CDR3 comprises 13 residues. CDR3 protein: CASSGTGGYGYTF. DNA for the CDR3: TGTGCCAGCAGCGGGACAGGGGGTTATGGCTACACCTTC.

The chain carries TRBV29-1 and TRBJ1-2; 8 nucleotides agree with TRBD1. Germline V gives CDR1 SQVTM, CDR2 ANQGSEA. The CDR3 extends over 13 amino acids. Trimming at V came to 6 bases and at J to 7 bases, leaving 10 bases not matched to a gene. Here the CDR3 DNA reads TGCAGCGTATACAGGGGGGGCCTATTTGGCTACACCTTC. Protein: CSVYRGGLFGYTF.

This sequence joins TRBV27 and TRBJ2-7; 11 bases are shared with TRBD1. The CDR3 contains 15 residues. Trimming took 6 bases from V and 3 from J; bases not matched to a gene: 7. Germline loops: CDR1 MNHEY, CDR2 SMNVEV (reference sequence). The CDR3 DNA sequence: TGTGCCAGCAGCCCCACGGGACAGGGGGTCTACGAGCAGTACTTC. Amino acids: CASSPTGQGVYEQYF.

This clone was seen just once. The chain recombines TRBV18 with TRBJ1-4; D is unresolved. The CDR3 runs to 15 residues. The germline V gene encodes CDR1 KGHSH and CDR2 LQKENI. Trimming stripped 2 bases from V and 0 bases from J, with 7 bases between. The CDR3 loop is CASSPITATNEKLFF. The CDR3 DNA is TGTGCCAGCTCACCAATCACAGCAACTAATGAAAAACTGTTTTTT.

CDR3 nucleotides: TGTGCCAGCAGCGTATTAAGTGGCGAAGCAGATACGCAGTATTTT. Protein: CASSVLSGEADTQYF. The rearrangement links TRBV9 to TRBJ2-3; no reliable D call. The germline V gene has CDR1 SGDLS and CDR2 YYNGEE. The CDR3 is made up of 15 amino acids. V was clipped by 1 base and J by 4 bases, with 13 bases between them.